A selection of T cell receptor beta chains follows, all from one sample in a study of blood T cell repertoires in COVID-19. Assay used: immunoSEQ multiplex PCR; TCRdb lists only in-frame clones, some missing. This table has 95,000 to 150,000 clones, just under 80% appearing once. Sequenced input: peripheral blood. The receptors were gathered from a man in his 60s with active or convalescent COVID-19. CDR3s leave out the opening cysteine and the closing phenylalanine or tryptophan. Each record gives: V gene, clone size, CDR3 length, CDR3 protein. Clone size, where shown, is once, few, many, or a class for clones that have expanded.

>TRBV2|-|12
ASSEALAGDTQY
>TRBV5-4|-|13
ASSLSTGGSYGYT
>TRBV12-3/TRBV12-4|-|11
ASTDGGANGYT
>TRBV6-2/TRBV6-3|-|11
ASSYRGRTEAF
>TRBV27|-|12
ASSSTGAHQPQH
>TRBV5-1|-|12
ASSFSQGGTEAF
>TRBV27|-|14
ASSLTGDRDGGELF
>TRBV30|-|10
AWKTSTDTQY
>TRBV7-9|-|13
ASSKGQGNTGELF
>TRBV7-9|-|12
ASTRGGEAYEQY
>TRBV6-4|once|11
ASRDRENSPLH
>TRBV7-7|-|11
ASSPGGTHEQY
>TRBV5-4|few|14
ASPGASGRSSYEQY
>TRBV6-5|-|11
ASSLALNSPLH
>TRBV28|-|11
ASSFFRGTEAF
>TRBV5-4|-|12
ASSLSVSPGEQY
>TRBV3-1/TRBV3-2|-|9
ASSLAAEQY
>TRBV5-1|-|12
ASSSAGAYNEQF
>TRBV3-1/TRBV3-2|-|11
ASSHADREKLF
>TRBV7-6|-|15
ASSLDDPTGTKETQY
>TRBV6-4|-|11
ASRPAENTEAF
>TRBV6-2/TRBV6-3|-|12
ASSVLAGADEQY
>TRBV11-2|-|12
ASSLGGREGEAF
>TRBV4-2|-|13
ASSPAKTGGTEAF
>TRBV5-4|-|15
ASSSGTSGRGKETQY
>TRBV5-4|-|13
ASSGFGREDEKLF
>TRBV19|few|10
ASSNRGGGYT
>TRBV19|once|13
ASSTLQGEGYEQY
>TRBV7-2|-|13
ASSLTGGTNYEQY
>TRBV30|-|11
ASYRDSSYEQY
>TRBV28|-|12
ASGRQGQNTEAF
>TRBV5-1|-|12
ASSWTDKPYGYT
>TRBV5-1|-|11
ASSLPPLETQY
>TRBV5-4|-|11
ASSLGGRQPQH
>TRBV11-3|few|11
ASSFLRTGELF
>TRBV5-1|few|15
ASSLAPTATANYGYT
>TRBV12-5|-|15
ASGLGTSGLNTGELF
>TRBV4-1|-|14
ASSQVSLAGLNEQF
>TRBV7-9|-|13
ASSRLGQYNEKLF
>TRBV5-1|-|13
ASRPNSGGEETQY
>TRBV5-1|-|12
ASSLGLAANVLT
>TRBV6-1|few|14
ASSELSWTGEETQY